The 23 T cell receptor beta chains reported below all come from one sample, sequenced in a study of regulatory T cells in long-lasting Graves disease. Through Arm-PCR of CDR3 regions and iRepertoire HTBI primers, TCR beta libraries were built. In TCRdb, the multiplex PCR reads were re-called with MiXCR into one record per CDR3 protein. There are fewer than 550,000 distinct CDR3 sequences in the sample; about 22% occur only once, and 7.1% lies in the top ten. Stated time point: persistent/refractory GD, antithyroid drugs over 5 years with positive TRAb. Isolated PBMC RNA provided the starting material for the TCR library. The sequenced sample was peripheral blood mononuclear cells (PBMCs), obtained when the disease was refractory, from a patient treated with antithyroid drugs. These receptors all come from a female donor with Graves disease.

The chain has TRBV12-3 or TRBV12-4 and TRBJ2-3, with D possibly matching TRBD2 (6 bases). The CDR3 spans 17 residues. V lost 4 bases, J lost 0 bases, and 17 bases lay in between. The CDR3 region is CASSWGDQEPSTDTQYF. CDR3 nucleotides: TGTGCCAGCAGTTGGGGGGACCAGGAACCTAGCACAGATACGCAGTATTTT.

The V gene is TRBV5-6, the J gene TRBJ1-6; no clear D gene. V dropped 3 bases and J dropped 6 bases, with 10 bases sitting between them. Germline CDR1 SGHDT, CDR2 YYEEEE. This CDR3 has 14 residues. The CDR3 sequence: CASSSAVPNSPLHF. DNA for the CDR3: TGTGCCAGCAGCTCCGCAGTACCTAATTCACCCCTCCACTTT. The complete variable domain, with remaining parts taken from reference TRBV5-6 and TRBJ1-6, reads DAGVTQSPTHLIKTRGQQVTLRCSPKSGHDTVSWYQQALGQGPQFIFQYYEEEERQRGNFPDRFSGHQFPNYSSELNVNALLLGDSALYLCASSSAVPNSPLHFGNGTRLTVT.

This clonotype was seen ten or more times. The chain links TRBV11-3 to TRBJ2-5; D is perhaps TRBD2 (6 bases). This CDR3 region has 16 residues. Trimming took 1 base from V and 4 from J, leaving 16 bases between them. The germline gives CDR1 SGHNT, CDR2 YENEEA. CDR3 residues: CASSLAGTLGGETQYF. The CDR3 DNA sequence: TGTGCCAGCAGCTTAGCCGGGACTCTCGGTGGAGAGACCCAGTACTTC.

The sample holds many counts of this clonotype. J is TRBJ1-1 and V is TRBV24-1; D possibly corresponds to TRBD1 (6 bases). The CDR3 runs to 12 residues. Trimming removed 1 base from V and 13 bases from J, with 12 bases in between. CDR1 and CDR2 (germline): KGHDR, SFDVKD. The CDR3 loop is CATSDFRGAVFF. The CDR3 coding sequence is TGTGCCACCAGTGATTTCCGGGGGGCTGTTTTCTTT.

The CDR3 loop reads CSVDAEGGNTIYF. Here the CDR3 DNA reads TGCAGCGTTGATGCGGAGGGAGGAAACACCATATATTTT. The chain joins TRBV29-1 to TRBJ1-3; D gene unclear. This CDR3 contains 13 residues. Trimming took off 3 bases at V and 4 bases at J, with 10 bases between the two ends. CDR1 is SQVTM and CDR2 is ANQGSEA in the germline V gene.

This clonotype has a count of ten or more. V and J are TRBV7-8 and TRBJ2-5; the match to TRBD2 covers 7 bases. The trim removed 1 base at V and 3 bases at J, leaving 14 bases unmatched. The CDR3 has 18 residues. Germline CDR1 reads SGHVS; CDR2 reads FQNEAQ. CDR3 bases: TGTGCCAGCAGCTTAGTTCTCCTAGCGGACCAGCGGGAAGAGACCCAGTACTTC. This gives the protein CASSLVLLADQREETQYF. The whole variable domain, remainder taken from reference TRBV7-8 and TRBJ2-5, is GAGVSQSPRYKVAKRGQDVALRCDPISGHVSLFWYQQALGQGPEFLTYFQNEAQLDKSGLPSDRFFAERPEGSVSTLKIQRTQQEDSAVYLCASSLVLLADQREETQYFGPGTRLLVL.

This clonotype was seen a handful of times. CDR3 sequence (DNA): TGTGCCATCAGTGACAGGGTGTATGGCGAGCAGTACTTC. This gives the protein CAISDRVYGEQYF. The rearrangement links TRBV10-3 to TRBJ2-7; D possibly corresponds to TRBD1 (5 bases). Per the germline V gene, CDR1 is ENHRY and CDR2 is SYGVKD. V lost 3 bases, J lost 6 bases, and 12 bases lay in between. This CDR3 has 13 amino acids.

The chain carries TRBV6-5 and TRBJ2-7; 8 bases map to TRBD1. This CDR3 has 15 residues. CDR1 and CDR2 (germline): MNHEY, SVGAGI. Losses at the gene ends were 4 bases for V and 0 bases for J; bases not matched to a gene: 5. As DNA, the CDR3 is TGTGCCAGCAGTTTGGACAGGGAGACCTCCTACGAGCAGTACTTC. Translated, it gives CASSLDRETSYEQYF.

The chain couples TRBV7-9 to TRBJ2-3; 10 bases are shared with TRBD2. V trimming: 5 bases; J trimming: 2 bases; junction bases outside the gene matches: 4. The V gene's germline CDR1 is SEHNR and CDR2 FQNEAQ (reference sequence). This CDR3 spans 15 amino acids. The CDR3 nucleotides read TGTGCCAGCAGCCCCGGGACTAGCGACACAGATACGCAGTATTTT. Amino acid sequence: CASSPGTSDTDTQYF.

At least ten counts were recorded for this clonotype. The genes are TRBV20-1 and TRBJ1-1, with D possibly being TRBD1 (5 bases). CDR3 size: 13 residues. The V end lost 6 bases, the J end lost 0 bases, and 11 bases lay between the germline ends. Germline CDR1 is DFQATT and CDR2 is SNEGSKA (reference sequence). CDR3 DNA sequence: TGCAGTGCAGTACAGGACCTGAACACTGAAGCTTTCTTT. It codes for CSAVQDLNTEAFF.

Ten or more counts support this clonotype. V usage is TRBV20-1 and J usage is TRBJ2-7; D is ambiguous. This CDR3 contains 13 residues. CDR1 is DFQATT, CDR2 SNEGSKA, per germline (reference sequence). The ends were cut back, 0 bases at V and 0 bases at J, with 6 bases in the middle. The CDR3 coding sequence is TGCAGTGCTAGAGACAGGTACTCCTACGAGCAGTACTTC. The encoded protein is CSARDRYSYEQYF.

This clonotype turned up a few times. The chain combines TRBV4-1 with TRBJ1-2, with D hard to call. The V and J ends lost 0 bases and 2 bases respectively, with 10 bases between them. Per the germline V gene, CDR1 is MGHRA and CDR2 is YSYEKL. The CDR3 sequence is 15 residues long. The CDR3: CASSQDKNSNYGYTF. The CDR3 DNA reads TGCGCCAGCAGCCAAGATAAGAACTCCAACTATGGCTACACCTTC.

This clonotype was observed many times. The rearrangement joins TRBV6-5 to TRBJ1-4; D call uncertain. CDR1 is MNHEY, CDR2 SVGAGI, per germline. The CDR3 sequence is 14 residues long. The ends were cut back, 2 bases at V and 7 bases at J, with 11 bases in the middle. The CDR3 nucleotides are TGTGCCAGCAGTTACGATGGGATCGGTGAAAAACTGTTTTTT. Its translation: CASSYDGIGEKLFF.

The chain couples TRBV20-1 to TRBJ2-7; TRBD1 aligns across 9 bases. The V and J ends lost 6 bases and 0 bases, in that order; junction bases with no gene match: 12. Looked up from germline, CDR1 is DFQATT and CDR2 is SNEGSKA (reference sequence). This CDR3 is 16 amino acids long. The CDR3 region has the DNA TGCAGTGCGTGGGACAGGGAAGGGGCCAGCTCCTACGAGCAGTACTTC. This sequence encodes CSAWDREGASSYEQYF.

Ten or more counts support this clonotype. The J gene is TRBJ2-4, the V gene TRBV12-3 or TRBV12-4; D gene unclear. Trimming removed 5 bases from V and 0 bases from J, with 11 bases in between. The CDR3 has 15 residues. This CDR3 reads CASSPREVAKNIQYF. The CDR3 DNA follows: TGTGCCAGCAGTCCACGCGAGGTAGCCAAAAACATTCAGTACTTC.

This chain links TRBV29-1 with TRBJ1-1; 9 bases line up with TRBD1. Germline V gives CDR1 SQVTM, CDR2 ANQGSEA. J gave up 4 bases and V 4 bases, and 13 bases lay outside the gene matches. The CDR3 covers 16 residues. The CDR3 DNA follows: TGCAGCGTTGTTGAGGTGGGACAGGGTTCTCTCACTGAAGCTTTCTTT. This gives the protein CSVVEVGQGSLTEAFF.

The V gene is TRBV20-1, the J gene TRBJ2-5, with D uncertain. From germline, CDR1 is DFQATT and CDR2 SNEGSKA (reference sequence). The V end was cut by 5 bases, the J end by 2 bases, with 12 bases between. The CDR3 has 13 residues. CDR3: CSAAPPGQETQYF. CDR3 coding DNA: TGCAGTGCTGCCCCCCCAGGACAAGAGACCCAGTACTTC.

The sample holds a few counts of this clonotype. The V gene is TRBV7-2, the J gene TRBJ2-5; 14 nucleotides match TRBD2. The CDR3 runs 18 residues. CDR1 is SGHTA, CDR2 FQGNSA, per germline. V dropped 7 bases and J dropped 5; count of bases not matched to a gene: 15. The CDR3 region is CASTSPGGLAGVQETQYF. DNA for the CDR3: TGTGCCAGCACCTCCCCCGGGGGACTAGCGGGAGTCCAGGAGACCCAGTACTTC.

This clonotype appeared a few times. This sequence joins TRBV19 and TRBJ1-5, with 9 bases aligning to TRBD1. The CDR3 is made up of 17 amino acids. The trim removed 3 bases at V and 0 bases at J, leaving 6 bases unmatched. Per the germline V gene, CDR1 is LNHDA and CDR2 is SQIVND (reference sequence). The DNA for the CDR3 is TGTGCCAGTAGTATCGGACAGGGGACCTATAGCAATCAGCCCCAGCATTTT. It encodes CASSIGQGTYSNQPQHF.

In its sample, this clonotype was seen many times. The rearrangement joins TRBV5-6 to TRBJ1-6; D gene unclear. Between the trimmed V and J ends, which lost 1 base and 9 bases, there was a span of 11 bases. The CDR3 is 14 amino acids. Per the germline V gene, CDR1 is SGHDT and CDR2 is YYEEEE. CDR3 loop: CASSLWGSGSPLHF. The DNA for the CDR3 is TGTGCCAGCAGCTTGTGGGGTAGTGGTTCACCCCTCCACTTT.

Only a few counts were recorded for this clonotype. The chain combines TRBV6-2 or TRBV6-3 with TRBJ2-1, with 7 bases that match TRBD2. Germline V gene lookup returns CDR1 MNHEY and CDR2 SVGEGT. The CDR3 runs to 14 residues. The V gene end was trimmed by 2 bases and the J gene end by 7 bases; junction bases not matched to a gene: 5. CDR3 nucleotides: TGTGCCAGCAGTTACCGTAGCGGGTGGAATGAGCAGTTCTTC. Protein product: CASSYRSGWNEQFF.

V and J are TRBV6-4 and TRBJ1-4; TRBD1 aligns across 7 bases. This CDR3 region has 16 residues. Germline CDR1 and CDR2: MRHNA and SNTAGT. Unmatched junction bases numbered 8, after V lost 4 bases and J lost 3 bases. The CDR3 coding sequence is TGTGCCAGCAGTGCCCACACAGGGGCTCCTAATGAAAAACTGTTTTTT. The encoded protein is CASSAHTGAPNEKLFF.

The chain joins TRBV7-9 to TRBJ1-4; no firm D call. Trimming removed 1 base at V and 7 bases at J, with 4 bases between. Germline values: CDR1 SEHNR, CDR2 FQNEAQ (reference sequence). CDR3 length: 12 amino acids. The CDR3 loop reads CASSLEVEKLFF. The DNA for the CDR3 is TGTGCCAGCAGCTTAGAAGTTGAAAAACTGTTTTTT.